This TCR beta chain was sequenced during a study of blood T cell repertoires in COVID-19. CDR3 length: 12 amino acids. The V gene's germline CDR1 is SQVTM and CDR2 ANQGSEA. The junction had 0 bases not matched to a gene; V was cut back by 3 bases and J by 6 bases. The method was immunoSEQ multiplex PCR; TCRdb's version includes in-frame clones alone and lacks a portion of them. Of approximately 250,000 clones in the sample, roughly 89% are singletons; the top ten hold 4.1%. This rearrangement joins TRBV29-1 to TRBJ1-5; 9 nucleotides line up with TRBD1. The sample was PBMCs or T cells enriched from blood (not recorded which). The sequence was collected from a woman aged 30 to 39 who had recovered from COVID-19. The CDR3 DNA is TGCAGCGTTGAGGGACAGGGTCAGCCCCAGCATTTT. This sequence encodes CSVEGQGQPQHF.